This entry features one T cell receptor beta chain sequence. Clones were sequenced by immunoSEQ multiplex PCR, and TCRdb holds only the in-frame ones, with some missing. The sample has about a million clones, approximately 68% seen once. This entry comes from a study of shared clonotypes between healthy human individuals. Germline CDR1 reads MGHDK; CDR2 reads SYGVNS. The CDR3 is 15 residues long. Deletions cut 4 bases from V and 3 bases from J, with 12 bases between. The source is a man aged 18-30 years in good health. The chain joins TRBV25-1 to TRBJ2-2; TRBD1 is a possible D gene (6 bases). The material sequenced was memory CD4+ T cells sorted from blood. Subset described: CD45RA-negative fraction. The CDR3 nucleotides read TGTGCCAGCAGTGCACAGGGCCGGGACACCGGGGAGCTGTTTTTT. This encodes CASSAQGRDTGELFF. Filled out from reference TRBV25-1 and TRBJ2-2, the complete variable domain reads EADIYQTPRYLVIGTGKKITLECSQTMGHDKMYWYQQDPGMELHLIHYSYGVNSTEKGDLSSESTVSRIRTEHFPLTLESARPSHTSQYLCASSAQGRDTGELFFGEGSRLTVL.